This record looks at one T cell receptor beta chain sequence and its context. As yet, its antigen is unknown. Germline values: CDR1 SGHTA, CDR2 FQGNSA. With V trimmed by 4 bases and J by 3 bases, 2 bases remained unmatched. CDR3 size: 14 residues. The data were obtained in a study of shared clonotypes between healthy human individuals. Background on the study: There were three CD4 naive, three CD4 memory, two CD8 naive and one CD8 memory plates per donor.

Broader study findings: Expectations were that clonotype sharing among donors would be affected by sequencing depth. Some clonotypes were shared by all four sorted-subset donors, while others were not shared. The non-shared ones had lower generation probabilities than the shared ones.

Positively selected for CCR7, the CD45RO-negative cells used as naive CD8 cells excluded terminally differentiated effector memory CD45RA+ cells. Here immunoSEQ multiplex PCR was the method, and the copy in TCRdb shows in-frame clones only, minus some. The sample consists of around 2.1 million clones, 85% to 95% of them appearing once. The source material was naive CD8+ T cells from PBMCs. The origin of this receptor is a man younger than 35 in good health. Some clones in this sample may be carry-over from other donors' samples. The chain uses TRBV7-2 and TRBJ2-2; 7 positions match TRBD1. The DNA of the CDR3 is TGTGCCAGCAGCTCGACAGGGTACACCGGGGAGCTGTTTTTT. Its protein product is CASSSTGYTGELFF.